This T cell receptor beta chain derives from a study of blood T cell repertoires in COVID-19. The protocol was immunoSEQ multiplex PCR, while the TCRdb copy is restricted to in-frame clones and leaves out a portion. The table includes about 36,000 clones, over 75% detected once. CDR1 MNHEY and CDR2 SVGAGI come from the germline V gene. CDR3 size: 14 residues. Trimming shortened V by 7 bases and J by 3 bases, and 15 bases separated the two germline ends. This TCR was recovered from a human donor in a cohort sampled during active COVID-19. This rearrangement joins TRBV6-5 to TRBJ1-2; possible D gene TRBD1, 5 bases. Sequencing was performed on peripheral blood. This CDR3 is CASTNRGGDYGYTF. CDR3 sequence (DNA): TGTGCCAGCACCAACCGGGGGGGGGACTATGGCTACACCTTC.